This T cell receptor (beta chain) was recorded in a study of post-analysis software for immune sequencing data. Notes on the study in general: Patients had higher frequencies than controls of about 5 TRBV segments, including TRBV5-6, TRBV5-1 and TRBV20-1.

Germline CDR1 DFQATT, CDR2 SNEGSKA (reference sequence). The CDR3 runs 14 residues. V was clipped by 5 bases and J by 2 bases; unmatched bases: 8. Concerning this clonotype itself: Its target is not known.

Built from TCR beta cDNA, the libraries had unique molecular identifiers in them. TCRdb re-called the PCR reads with MiXCR, one entry per CDR3 protein. The sample lists approximately 400,000 distinct CDR3 sequences; less than 35% were seen once. Sequences were obtained from blood. V gene TRBV20-1 combines with J gene TRBJ1-2; 7 nucleotides align to TRBD1. The clonotype was recovered from a girl between 5 and 17 years old with multiple sclerosis. This chain's CDR3 is CSAPIDRANYGYTF. In nucleotides, the CDR3 is TGCAGTGCTCCAATTGACAGGGCCAACTATGGCTACACCTTC.